This entry is about one T cell receptor beta chain. The data belong to a study of shared clonotypes between healthy human individuals. Germline CDR1 ENHRY, CDR2 SYGVKD. The CDR3 contains 13 residues. The V end lost 5 bases, the J end lost 0 bases, and 7 bases lay between the germline ends. Several immunoSEQ plates held equal portions of the genomic DNA taken from each subset. Replicate sorted-subset PCRs were loaded with 150 to 250 ng DNA, about 28,000 T cell genomes. Using immunoSEQ multiplex PCR, the repertoire was profiled, and TCRdb retains in-frame clones only, with some absent. The repertoire holds under 2,500,000 clones, about 94% seen once, with over 0.1% in the top ten.

The gene calls are TRBV10-3 and TRBJ1-1; a weak D match, TRBD1 (5 bases). The source of this sequence is a man aged 18 to 29 in good health. Specimen: naive CD4+ T cells sorted from blood. Subset reported: CD45RA+ positively selected. The CDR3 region is CAISPDMNTEAFF. For the CDR3, the DNA is TGTGCCATCAGTCCGGACATGAACACTGAAGCTTTCTTT.